Following are 26 T cell receptor beta chains from one sample sequenced in a study of cytomegalovirus exposure and HLA in healthy donors. Vbeta (60) and Jbeta (13) primers were used in the PCR. Clones were read by immunoSEQ multiplex PCR, and TCRdb kept only the in-frame ones, dropping some. The data contain about 130,000 clones, 60% to 85% of them singletons. What was sequenced was PBMCs. The receptors here all came from a man in his fifties in good health and CMV-seronegative.

This chain links TRBV5-4 with TRBJ2-7, with 9 bases that match TRBD2. Trimming cost V 0 bases and J 6 bases; bases outside gene matches: 7. The CDR3 spans 15 residues. Germline V CDR1 and CDR2: SGHNT, YYREEE (reference sequence). CDR3 protein: CASSLVRGGRGEQYF. As DNA, the CDR3 is TGTGCCAGCAGCTTGGTGCGGGGGGGCCGAGGCGAGCAGTACTTC. Supplemented by reference TRBV5-4 and TRBJ2-7, the full variable domain reads ETGVTQSPTHLIKTRGQQVTLRCSSQSGHNTVSWYQQALGQGPQFIFQYYREEENGRGNFPPRFSGLQFPNYSSELNVNALELDDSALYLCASSLVRGGRGEQYFGPGTRLTVT.

The CDR3 loop reads CASSKLGLLSGETQYF. The CDR3 bases are TGTGCCAGCAGCAAATTGGGACTGTTATCTGGGGAGACCCAGTACTTC. The rearrangement uses TRBV11-2 and TRBJ2-5, with a weak D call TRBD2 (6 bases). Trimming took 5 bases from V and 5 from J, leaving 21 bases between them. Germline lookup yields CDR1 SGHAT and CDR2 FQNNGV. The CDR3 is made up of 16 amino acids. Full variable domain (missing parts from reference TRBV11-2 and TRBJ2-5): EAGVAQSPRYKIIEKRQSVAFWCNPISGHATLYWYQQILGQGPKLLIQFQNNGVVDDSQLPKDRFSAERLKGVDSTLKIQPAKLEDSAVYLCASSKLGLLSGETQYFGPGTRLLVL.

A single count supports this clone. The junction departs from germline at one end; a sequencing error may be responsible. The chain is built from TRBV7-9 and TRBJ1-5; TRBD1 matches at 8 bases. This CDR3 spans 17 amino acids. Per germline, CDR1 SEHNR and CDR2 FQNEAQ (reference sequence). The CDR3: CSSSPGTGAYSNQPQHF. CDR3 coding DNA: TGTTCCAGCAGCCCAGGGACAGGTGCCTATAGCAATCAGCCCCAGCATTTT. Using reference TRBV7-9 and TRBJ1-5 for the parts outside the CDR3, the full variable domain is DTGVSQNPRHKITKRGQNVTFRCDPISEHNRLYWYRQTLGQGPEFLTYFQNEAQLEKSRLLSDRFSAERPKGSFSTLEIQRTEQGDSAMYLCSSSPGTGAYSNQPQHFGDGTRLSIL.

The chain joins TRBV6-1 to TRBJ1-2, with D tentatively TRBD1 (5 bases). CDR1 is MNHNS and CDR2 is SASEGT in the germline V gene. The CDR3 is 13 amino acids. Trimming removed 7 bases from V and 8 bases from J, with 17 bases in between. The CDR3 protein is CASTEDTLGGYTF. The CDR3 nucleotides read TGTGCCAGCACCGAGGACACCCTCGGAGGCTACACCTTC.

The CDR3 reads CASSSGTGGRGTGELFF. Here the CDR3 DNA reads TGTGCCAGCAGTTCAGGGACAGGGGGCCGGGGCACCGGGGAGCTGTTTTTT. The chain carries TRBV5-4 and TRBJ2-2, with 12 bases that match TRBD1. The CDR3 is 17 residues long. Germline values: CDR1 SGHNT, CDR2 YYREEE (reference sequence). V was pared by 5 bases and J by 4 bases, with 9 bases of the junction left unmatched.

V gene TRBV2 combines with J gene TRBJ1-1; TRBD1 matches 8 bases. The germline gives CDR1 SNHLY, CDR2 FYNNEI. This CDR3 is 12 amino acids long. V dropped 7 bases and J dropped 11; count of bases not matched to a gene: 9. This CDR3 reads CASTYGQGWAFF. The CDR3 DNA follows: TGTGCCAGCACCTACGGACAGGGATGGGCTTTCTTT.

The chain has TRBV6-5 and TRBJ2-1; perhaps TRBD2 as D (6 bases). Germline V gene data show CDR1 as MNHEY and CDR2 as SVGAGI. V lost 2 bases and J 9 bases, leaving 14 bases between the germline ends. The CDR3 runs to 14 residues. In DNA, the CDR3 is TGTGCCAGCAGTTACCGCACTAGCTCGGGTGAGCAGTTCTTC. This sequence encodes CASSYRTSSGEQFF.

The chain carries TRBV5-1 and TRBJ2-7, with D possibly matching TRBD2 (7 bases). The CDR3 covers 12 residues. Trimming removed 3 bases from V and 5 bases from J, with 9 bases in between. CDR1 SGHRS and CDR2 YFSETQ come from the germline V gene. The CDR3 DNA follows: TGCGCCAGCAGCTGGGGGGGCGACGAGCAGTACTTC. Protein: CASSWGGDEQYF.

This clone was counted between two and nine times. The V gene is TRBV18, the J gene TRBJ1-1; weak D call: TRBD1 (6 bases). Trimming took off 3 bases at V and 5 bases at J, with 13 bases between the two ends. CDR1 KGHSH and CDR2 LQKENI come from the germline V gene. The CDR3 loop spans 14 amino acids. CDR3 residues: CASSPPAGATEAFF. CDR3 coding DNA: TGTGCCAGCTCACCCCCGGCAGGGGCAACTGAAGCTTTCTTT.

This sequence joins TRBV9 and TRBJ1-6; perhaps TRBD1 as D (6 bases). Trimming left V 0 bases short and J 7 bases short, with 8 bases between. Germline CDR1 and CDR2: SGDLS and YYNGEE. The length of the CDR3 is 14 residues. In nucleotides, the CDR3 is TGTGCCAGCAGCGTAGGGACAGAAAATTCACCCCTCCACTTT. Translated, it gives CASSVGTENSPLHF.

This CDR3 is CASSPGTGPFEQYV. For the CDR3, the DNA is TGCGCCAGCAGCCCAGGGACAGGGCCCTTCGAGCAGTACGTC. The rearrangement joins TRBV5-1 to TRBJ2-7; the match to TRBD1 covers 9 bases. Germline V CDR1 and CDR2: SGHRS, YFSETQ. Trimming at V came to 4 bases and at J to 6 bases, leaving 8 bases not matched to a gene. The CDR3 consists of 14 residues.

V is TRBV18 and J is TRBJ1-1; D gene uncertain. This CDR3 contains 15 residues. In germline, CDR1 is KGHSH, CDR2 LQKENI. The germline V and J ends were trimmed by 1 base and 1 base, with 10 bases remaining between them. The CDR3, as DNA: TGTGCCAGCTCACCACGCGGAGAGGCGAACACTGAAGCTTTCTTT. Its protein is CASSPRGEANTEAFF.

The chain combines TRBV27 with TRBJ1-5; 7 bases match TRBD1. The CDR3 contains 15 residues. The V and J ends lost 3 bases and 7 bases, in that order; junction bases with no gene match: 9. Germline V CDR1 and CDR2: MNHEY, SMNVEV (reference sequence). In DNA, the CDR3 is TGTGCCAGCAGTTTTCCCGACAGGGTGGTACAGCCCCAGCATTTT. Its translation is CASSFPDRVVQPQHF.

This chain joins TRBV28 and TRBJ2-5; TRBD2 aligns across 8 bases. Germline lookup yields CDR1 MDHEN and CDR2 SYDVKM. The CDR3 covers 15 residues. The J segment lost 4 bases and the V segment lost 7 bases, leaving 11 bases of the junction unmatched. CDR3 in amino acids: CASTTPGGGGETQYF. CDR3 nucleotide sequence: TGTGCCAGCACCACCCCGGGGGGGGGAGGAGAGACCCAGTACTTC.

The sample holds a few counts of this clone. The chain carries TRBV2 and TRBJ1-2, with unresolved D. V was pared by 4 bases and J by 1 base, with 4 bases between. CDR3 length: 12 residues. Germline CDR1 SNHLY, CDR2 FYNNEI. The chain's CDR3 is CASSVRNYGYTF. DNA for the CDR3: TGTGCCAGCAGTGTCCGTAACTATGGCTACACCTTC.

The rearrangement joins TRBV5-4 to TRBJ1-2; 7 bases are a match to TRBD1. Trimming removed 0 bases from V and 2 bases from J; junction bases left unmatched: 4. Germline loops: CDR1 SGHNT, CDR2 YYREEE (reference sequence). The CDR3 has 15 amino acids. The DNA for the CDR3 is TGTGCCAGCAGCTTGGGGCCGGGACAGAACTATGGCTACACCTTC. Its protein product is CASSLGPGQNYGYTF. The full variable domain, in which reference TRBV5-4 and TRBJ1-2 provide the parts outside the CDR3, is ETGVTQSPTHLIKTRGQQVTLRCSSQSGHNTVSWYQQALGQGPQFIFQYYREEENGRGNFPPRFSGLQFPNYSSELNVNALELDDSALYLCASSLGPGQNYGYTFGSGTRLTVV.

The chain is built from TRBV6-1 and TRBJ2-7; a weak D match, TRBD1 (6 bases). The V and J ends lost 1 base and 6 bases respectively, with 13 bases between them. The V gene's germline CDR1 is MNHNS and CDR2 SASEGT. CDR3 length: 14 residues. DNA for the CDR3: TGTGCCAGCAGTGAAGATAGGGAAGGGGGCGAGCAGTACGTC. Its protein is CASSEDREGGEQYV.

Written as DNA, the CDR3 is TGTGCCACCCTAGCACTCCACTTT. Protein: CATLALHF. This chain connects TRBV7-8 to TRBJ1-6; no firm D call. In germline, CDR1 is SGHVS, CDR2 FQNEAQ. The CDR3 length is 8 residues. The V end was cut by 10 bases, the J end by 16 bases, with 8 bases between.

V and J are TRBV7-9 and TRBJ1-1, with D possibly being TRBD1 (5 bases). Trimming cost V 1 base and J 3 bases, with 12 bases left between them. Germline CDR1 and CDR2: SEHNR and FQNEAQ (reference sequence). The CDR3 loop spans 15 amino acids. DNA for the CDR3: TGTGCCAGCAGCTTAGGCGGGGGGGAGGACACTGAAGCTTTCTTT. Protein: CASSLGGGEDTEAFF.

This clone has only a few counts. The chain couples TRBV20-1 to TRBJ2-1, with D tentatively TRBD2 (5 bases). Germline V gene sequence: CDR1 DFQATT, CDR2 SNEGSKA (reference sequence). CDR3 size: 11 residues. V was trimmed by 3 bases and J by 8 bases, leaving 8 bases between them. The CDR3 region has the DNA TGCAGTGCTAGCTGGGGAGATGAGCAGTTCTTC. Encoded protein: CSASWGDEQFF.

This chain links TRBV6-5 with TRBJ2-3; TRBD2 is a possible D gene (5 bases). CDR1 MNHEY and CDR2 SVGAGI come from the germline V gene. The CDR3 has 15 amino acids. V was cut by 8 bases and J by 4 bases, with 19 bases left in between. CDR3 sequence: CASRLVGDYSDTQYF. CDR3 DNA: TGTGCCAGCCGATTAGTCGGTGACTATTCAGATACGCAGTATTTT.

The chain carries TRBV4-3 and TRBJ1-2, with D unclear. The length of the CDR3 is 15 residues. From germline, CDR1 is LGHNA and CDR2 YSLEER. V lost 1 base and J 2 bases, leaving 11 bases between the germline ends. The chain's CDR3 is CASSQVGSLNYGYTF. For the CDR3, the DNA is TGCGCCAGCAGCCAAGTGGGCTCCCTAAACTATGGCTACACCTTC.

The V gene is TRBV28, the J gene TRBJ1-1, with no clear D. With 8 bases removed from V and 6 bases from J, the gap between germline ends came to 19 bases. Germline V gives CDR1 MDHEN, CDR2 SYDVKM. The CDR3 contains 14 residues. CDR3 loop: CASRYTSTSAEAFF. CDR3 bases: TGTGCCAGCCGTTATACGTCTACGTCCGCTGAAGCTTTCTTT. Full variable domain (remainder filled in from reference TRBV28 and TRBJ1-1): DVKVTQSSRYLVKRTGEKVFLECVQDMDHENMFWYRQDPGLGLRLIYFSYDVKMKEKGDIPEGYSVSREKKERFSLILESASTNQTSMYLCASRYTSTSAEAFFGQGTRLTVV.

The rearrangement links TRBV6-1 to TRBJ1-6; unclear D gene. This CDR3 contains 13 residues. Germline V lookup: CDR1 MNHNS, CDR2 SASEGT. V was cut by 5 bases and J by 10 bases, with 12 bases left in between. CDR3 residues: CASSLDTLSPLHF. DNA for the CDR3: TGTGCCAGCAGTTTAGACACGCTGTCACCCCTCCACTTT.

This sequence joins TRBV5-4 and TRBJ2-1, with D maybe TRBD1 (7 bases). The CDR3 loop spans 18 amino acids. Germline assignment: CDR1 SGHNT and CDR2 YYREEE (reference sequence). V lost 4 bases to trimming and J lost 2 bases, with 22 bases between them. For the CDR3, the DNA is TGTGCCAGCAGCCCCATTGAAGGAGGGGGCCCACCCTACAATGAGCAGTTCTTC. It yields the protein CASSPIEGGGPPYNEQFF.

This rearrangement joins TRBV7-8 to TRBJ2-3; possible D gene TRBD1, 6 bases. CDR1 and CDR2 from the germline V gene are SGHVS and FQNEAQ. V was shortened by 1 base and J by 4 bases, with 9 bases between the two germline ends. This CDR3 has 14 amino acids. The CDR3 loop is CASSLGTAADTQYF. CDR3 DNA: TGTGCCAGCAGCTTAGGGACAGCCGCAGATACGCAGTATTTT.